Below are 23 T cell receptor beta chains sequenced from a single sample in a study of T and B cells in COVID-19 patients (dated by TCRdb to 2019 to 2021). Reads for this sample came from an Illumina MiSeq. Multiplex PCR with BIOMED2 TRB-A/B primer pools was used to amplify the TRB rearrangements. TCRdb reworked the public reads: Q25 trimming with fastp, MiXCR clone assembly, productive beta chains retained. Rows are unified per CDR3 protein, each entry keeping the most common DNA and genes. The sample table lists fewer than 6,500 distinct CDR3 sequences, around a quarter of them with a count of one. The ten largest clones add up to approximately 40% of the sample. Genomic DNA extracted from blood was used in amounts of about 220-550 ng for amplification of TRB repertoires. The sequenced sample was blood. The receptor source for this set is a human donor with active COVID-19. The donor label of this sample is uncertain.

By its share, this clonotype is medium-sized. CDR3 nucleotide sequence: TGCAGCGTTGAAATGGCGGGAGGTCGGTCGGGCACAGATACGCAGTATTTT. Translation gives CSVEMAGGRSGTDTQYF. The chain combines TRBV29-1 with TRBJ2-3, with TRBD2 matching 8 bases. The CDR3 contains 17 residues. The V gene's germline CDR1 is SQVTM and CDR2 ANQGSEA. Germline trimming cut 2 bases from V and 1 base from J; bases unmatched to any gene: 11.

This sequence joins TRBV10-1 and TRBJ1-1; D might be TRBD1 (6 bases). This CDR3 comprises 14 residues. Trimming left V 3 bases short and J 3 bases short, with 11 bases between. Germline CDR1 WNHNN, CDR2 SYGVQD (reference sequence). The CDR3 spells CASSDGGLDTEAFF. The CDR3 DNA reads TGCGCCAGCAGTGACGGGGGGCTTGACACTGAAGCTTTCTTT.

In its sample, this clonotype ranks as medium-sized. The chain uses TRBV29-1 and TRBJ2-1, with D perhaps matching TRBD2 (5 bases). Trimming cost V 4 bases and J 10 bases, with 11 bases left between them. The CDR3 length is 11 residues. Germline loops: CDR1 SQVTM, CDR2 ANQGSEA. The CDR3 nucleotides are TGCAGCGTTGCCGGCCCGGGGGAGCAGTTCTTC. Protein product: CSVAGPGEQFF.

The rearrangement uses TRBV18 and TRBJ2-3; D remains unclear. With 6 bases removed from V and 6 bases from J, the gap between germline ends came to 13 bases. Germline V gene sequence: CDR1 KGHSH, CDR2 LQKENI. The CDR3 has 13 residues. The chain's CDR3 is CASSPVMTDTQYF. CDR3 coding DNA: TGTGCCAGCTCGCCGGTGATGACGGATACGCAGTATTTT. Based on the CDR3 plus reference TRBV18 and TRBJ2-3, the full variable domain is NAGVMQNPRHLVRRRGQEARLRCSPMKGHSHVYWYRQLPEEGLKFMVYLQKENIIDESGMPKERFSAEFPKEGPSILRIQQVVRGDSAAYFCASSPVMTDTQYFGPGTRLTVL.

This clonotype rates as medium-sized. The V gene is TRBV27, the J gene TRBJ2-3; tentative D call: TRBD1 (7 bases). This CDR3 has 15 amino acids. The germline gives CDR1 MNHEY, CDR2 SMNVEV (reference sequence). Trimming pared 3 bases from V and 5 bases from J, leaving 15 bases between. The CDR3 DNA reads TGTGCCAGCAGTTTTTTCGGGACAGCGGGAGATACGCAGTATTTT. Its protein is CASSFFGTAGDTQYF.

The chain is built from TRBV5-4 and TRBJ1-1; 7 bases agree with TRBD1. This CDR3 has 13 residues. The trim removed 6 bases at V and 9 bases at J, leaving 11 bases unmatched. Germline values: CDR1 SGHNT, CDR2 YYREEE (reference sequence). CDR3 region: CASTDPGTDQAFF. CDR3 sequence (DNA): TGTGCCAGCACCGATCCCGGGACAGACCAAGCTTTCTTT.

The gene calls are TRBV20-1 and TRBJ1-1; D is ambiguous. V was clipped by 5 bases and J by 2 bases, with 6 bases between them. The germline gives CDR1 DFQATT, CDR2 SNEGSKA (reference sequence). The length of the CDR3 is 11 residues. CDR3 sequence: CSASFNTEAFF. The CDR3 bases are TGCAGTGCTTCTTTTAACACTGAAGCTTTCTTT.

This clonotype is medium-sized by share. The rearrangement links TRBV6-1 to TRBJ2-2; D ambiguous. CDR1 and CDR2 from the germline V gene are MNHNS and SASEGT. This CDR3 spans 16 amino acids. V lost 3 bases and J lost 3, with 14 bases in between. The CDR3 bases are TGTGCCAGCAGTGACCGGGCAGGCCGTGACACCGGGGAGCTGTTTTTT. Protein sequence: CASSDRAGRDTGELFF.

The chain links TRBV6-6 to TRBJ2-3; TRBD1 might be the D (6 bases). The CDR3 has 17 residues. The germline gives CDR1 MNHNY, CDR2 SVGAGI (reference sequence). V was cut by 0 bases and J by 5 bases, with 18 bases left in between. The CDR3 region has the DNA TGTGCCAGCAGTTACTCGACTTCCGGGACACAGGGAGATACGCAGTATTTT. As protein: CASSYSTSGTQGDTQYF.

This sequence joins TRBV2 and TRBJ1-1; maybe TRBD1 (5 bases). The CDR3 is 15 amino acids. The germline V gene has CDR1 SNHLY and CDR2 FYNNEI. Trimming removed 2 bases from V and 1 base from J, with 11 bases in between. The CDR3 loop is CASSERRGGNTEAFF. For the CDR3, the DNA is TGTGCCAGCAGTGAAAGGAGGGGAGGGAACACTGAAGCTTTCTTT.

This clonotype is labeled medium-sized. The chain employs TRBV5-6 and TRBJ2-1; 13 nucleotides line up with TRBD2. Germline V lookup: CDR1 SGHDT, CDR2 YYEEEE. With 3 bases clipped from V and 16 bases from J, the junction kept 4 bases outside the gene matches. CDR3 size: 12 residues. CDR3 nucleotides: TGTGCCAGCAGCTCTGGACTAGCGGGGGAATTCTTC. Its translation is CASSSGLAGEFF.

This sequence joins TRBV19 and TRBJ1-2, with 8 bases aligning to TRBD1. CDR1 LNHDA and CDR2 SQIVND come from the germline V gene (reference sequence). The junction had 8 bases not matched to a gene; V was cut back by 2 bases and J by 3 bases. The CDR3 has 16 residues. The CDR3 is CASSIMGAGGDYGYTF. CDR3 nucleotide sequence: TGTGCCAGTAGTATAATGGGGGCAGGGGGCGACTATGGCTACACCTTC.

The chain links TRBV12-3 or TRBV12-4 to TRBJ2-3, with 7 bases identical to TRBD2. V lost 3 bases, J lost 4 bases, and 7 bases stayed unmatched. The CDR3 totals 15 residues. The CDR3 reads CASSFWGGSADTQYF. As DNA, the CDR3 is TGTGCCAGCAGTTTCTGGGGGGGGAGCGCAGATACGCAGTATTTT.

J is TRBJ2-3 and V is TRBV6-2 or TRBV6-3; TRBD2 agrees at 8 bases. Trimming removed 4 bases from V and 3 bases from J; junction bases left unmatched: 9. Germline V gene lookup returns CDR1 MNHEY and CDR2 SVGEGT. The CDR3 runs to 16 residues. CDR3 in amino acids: CASSFGGGQYTDTQYF. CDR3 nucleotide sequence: TGTGCCAGCAGTTTCGGGGGGGGCCAGTATACAGATACGCAGTATTTT.

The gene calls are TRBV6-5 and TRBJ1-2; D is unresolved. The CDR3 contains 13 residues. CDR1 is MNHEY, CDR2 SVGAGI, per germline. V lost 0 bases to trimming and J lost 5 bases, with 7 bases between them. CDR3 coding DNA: TGTGCCAGCAGTTACTCGATGCTGTATGGCTACACCTTC. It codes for CASSYSMLYGYTF.

CDR3 nucleotide sequence: TGTGCCAGCAGCCTCGACGGAGCTGGTAATCAGCCCCAGCATTTT. Translated: CASSLDGAGNQPQHF. The chain joins TRBV7-6 to TRBJ1-5, with D hard to call. Trimming left V 5 bases short and J 4 bases short, with 15 bases between. The germline CDR1 and CDR2 sequences are SGHVS and FNYEAQ. The CDR3 spans 15 residues. The full variable domain, with the rest looked up from reference TRBV7-6 and TRBJ1-5, is GAGVSQSPRYKVTKRGQDVALRCDPISGHVSLYWYRQALGQGPEFLTYFNYEAQQDKSGLPNDRFSAERPEGSISTLTIQRTEQRDSAMYRCASSLDGAGNQPQHFGDGTRLSIL.

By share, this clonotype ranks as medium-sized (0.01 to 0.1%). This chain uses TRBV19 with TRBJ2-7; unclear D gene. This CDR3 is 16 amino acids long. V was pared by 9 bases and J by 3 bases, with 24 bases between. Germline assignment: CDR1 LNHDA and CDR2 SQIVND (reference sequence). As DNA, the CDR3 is TGTGCCAGGTTAAACCCCACCTCCGGGCCGCACTACGAGCAGTACTTC. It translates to CARLNPTSGPHYEQYF.

DNA for the CDR3: TGCGCCAGCAGCCAAGATAAGGCAGGGAACAATCAGCCCCAGCATTTT. Translating it yields CASSQDKAGNNQPQHF. The rearrangement links TRBV4-3 to TRBJ1-5; possible D gene TRBD1, 5 bases. CDR3 length: 16 residues. Between the trimmed V and J ends, which lost 0 bases and 3 bases, there was a span of 12 bases. Germline CDR1 reads LGHNA; CDR2 reads YSLEER.

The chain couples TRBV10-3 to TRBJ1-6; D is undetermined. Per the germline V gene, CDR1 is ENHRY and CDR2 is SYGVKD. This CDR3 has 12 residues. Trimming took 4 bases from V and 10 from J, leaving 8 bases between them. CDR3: CAISGIESPLHF. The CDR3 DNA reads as TGTGCCATCAGTGGAATAGAATCACCCCTCCACTTT.

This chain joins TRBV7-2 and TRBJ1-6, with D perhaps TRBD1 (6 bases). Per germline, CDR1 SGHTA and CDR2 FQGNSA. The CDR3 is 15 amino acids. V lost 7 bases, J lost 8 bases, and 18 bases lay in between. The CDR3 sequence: CASTITGQLDSPLHF. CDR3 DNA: TGTGCCAGCACTATAACAGGGCAGTTAGATTCACCCCTCCACTTT.

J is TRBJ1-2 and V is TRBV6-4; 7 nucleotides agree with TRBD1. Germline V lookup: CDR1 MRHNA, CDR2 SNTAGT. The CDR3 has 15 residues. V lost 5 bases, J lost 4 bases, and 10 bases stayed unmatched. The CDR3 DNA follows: TGTGCCAGCAGTCCAACAGGGGATCGGGCCTATGGCTACACCTTC. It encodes CASSPTGDRAYGYTF.

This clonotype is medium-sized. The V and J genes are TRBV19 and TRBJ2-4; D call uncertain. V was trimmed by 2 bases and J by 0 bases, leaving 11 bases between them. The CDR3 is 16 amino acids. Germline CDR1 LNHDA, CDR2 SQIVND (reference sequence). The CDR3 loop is CASSIQRNIAKNIQYF. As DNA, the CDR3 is TGTGCCAGTAGTATACAACGTAATATAGCCAAAAACATTCAGTACTTC.

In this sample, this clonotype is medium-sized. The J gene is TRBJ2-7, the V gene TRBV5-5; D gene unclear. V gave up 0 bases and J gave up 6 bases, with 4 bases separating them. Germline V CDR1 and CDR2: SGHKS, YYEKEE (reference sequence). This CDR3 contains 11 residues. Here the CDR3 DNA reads TGTGCCAGCAGCTTGGAGGGCGAGCAGTACTTC. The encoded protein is CASSLEGEQYF.